Each of the 9 T cell receptor beta chains below was sequenced from the same sample in a study of beta chain features in type 1 diabetes. Sequencing targeted expressed TCRB transcripts, as all isolated RNA had been reverse transcribed. Measured with immunoSEQ multiplex PCR; TCRdb has only the in-frame clones, and not every one. The table records about 620,000 clones, less than 20% of them present only once. Sequencing input: naive CD4+ T cells from blood. These receptor sequences come from a man between 18 and 35 years old in good health.

In this sample, this clone turned up a few times. The chain combines TRBV5-1 with TRBJ1-1, with D perhaps TRBD1 (5 bases). The CDR3 contains 14 residues. The V end lost 5 bases, the J end lost 4 bases, and 15 bases lay between the germline ends. The germline V gene encodes CDR1 SGHRS and CDR2 YFSETQ. The CDR3 loop is CASSYQGSSTEAFF. CDR3 sequence (DNA): TGCGCCAGCAGTTACCAGGGAAGTAGCACTGAAGCTTTCTTT.

J is TRBJ2-1 and V is TRBV4-1, with TRBD2 matching over 10 bases. V shed 2 bases, J shed 0 bases, and the junction held 4 bases outside the gene matches. Germline-derived CDR1 and CDR2 are MGHRA and YSYEKL. The CDR3 runs 17 residues. The CDR3, as DNA: TGCGCCAGCAGCCAATATGGACTAGCGGCCTCCTACAATGAGCAGTTCTTC. It translates to CASSQYGLAASYNEQFF.

The CDR3 sequence is CASSPVAAGREAFF. The CDR3 nucleotides are TGTGCCAGCAGCCCCGTGGCAGCAGGCAGGGAAGCTTTCTTT. V usage is TRBV7-9 and J usage is TRBJ1-1; D uncertain. Deletions cut 5 bases from V and 8 bases from J, with 18 bases between. CDR3 length equals 14 residues. Germline-derived CDR1 and CDR2 are SEHNR and FQNEAQ (reference sequence).

This chain connects TRBV28 to TRBJ1-4; 7 positions agree with TRBD1. The V segment lost 6 bases and the J segment 5 bases; nucleotides outside the gene matches: 9. From germline, CDR1 is MDHEN and CDR2 SYDVKM. This CDR3 region has 15 residues. CDR3 region: CASRIPGQINEKLFF. The DNA for the CDR3 is TGTGCCAGCAGAATACCGGGACAGATAAATGAAAAACTGTTTTTT.

The chain is built from TRBV28 and TRBJ2-7, with 9 bases identical to TRBD1. V lost 5 bases, J lost 2 bases, and 10 bases stayed unmatched. This CDR3 has 16 residues. CDR1 is MDHEN and CDR2 is SYDVKM in the germline V gene. CDR3: CASSTSGTGFAYEQYF. The CDR3 DNA reads TGTGCCAGCAGTACCTCCGGGACAGGGTTTGCCTACGAGCAGTACTTC.

CDR3 sequence (DNA): TGCCTGGACTCCTATGGCTACACCTTC. The encoded protein is CLDSYGYTF. The chain links TRBV21-1 to TRBJ1-2. TRBV21-1 is termed a pseudogene. CDR3 size: 9 residues.

J is TRBJ1-3 and V is TRBV9, with 7 bases matching TRBD1. With V trimmed by 4 bases and J by 0 bases, 13 bases remained unmatched. CDR1 and CDR2 (germline): SGDLS, YYNGEE. This CDR3 is 18 amino acids long. The CDR3 bases are TGTGCCAGCAGCTTCCGGGACAGCCGTCCTAACTCTGGAAACACCATATATTTT. As protein: CASSFRDSRPNSGNTIYF.

The rearrangement joins TRBV4-2 to TRBJ2-1; D uncertain. The ends were cut back, 2 bases at V and 0 bases at J, with 14 bases in the middle. This CDR3 has 17 residues. Germline V lookup: CDR1 LGHNA, CDR2 YNFKEQ. The CDR3 sequence is CASSQFSRPNSYNEQFF. In DNA form, the CDR3 reads TGTGCCAGCAGCCAATTTTCTCGGCCGAACTCCTACAATGAGCAGTTCTTC.

This sequence joins TRBV19 and TRBJ2-7, with D possibly being TRBD1 or TRBD2 (5 bases each). The V gene lost 5 bases and the J gene lost 6 bases, with 11 bases spanning the gap. The CDR3 loop spans 12 amino acids. CDR1 is LNHDA and CDR2 is SQIVND in the germline V gene (reference sequence). CDR3 sequence (DNA): TGTGCCAGTAGTTGGGACGCGGGCGAGCAGTACTTC. Translating it yields CASSWDAGEQYF.